Following are 27 T cell receptor beta chains from one sample sequenced in a study of cytomegalovirus exposure and HLA in healthy donors. PCR employed 60 Vbeta and 13 Jbeta primers. Sequencing was performed with immunoSEQ multiplex PCR; in TCRdb, only in-frame clones are kept and a portion is missing. The sample holds approximately 140,000 clones; over 75% are singletons and the top ten take about 1.5%. The sequenced material came from PBMCs. The receptors shown here come from a boy aged 10-17 years in good health and CMV-seronegative.

This chain uses TRBV7-5 with TRBJ2-3; the D call in the table, TRBD2, was not verified against the DNA. TRBV7-5 is an annotated pseudogene. The CDR3 consists of 16 residues. DNA of the CDR3: TGTGTCAGAAGCTCAATTTTAGCGGGAACAGCAGATACGCAGTATTTT. This encodes CVRSSILAGTADTQYF.

The chain has TRBV12-5 and TRBJ2-7; perhaps TRBD2 as D (5 bases). Trimming stripped 7 bases from V and 1 base from J, with 14 bases between. CDR1 is LGHNT, CDR2 FRNRAP, per germline. The length of the CDR3 is 14 residues. The CDR3 coding sequence is TGTGCTAGTGATCACCCGGGGTCTTCCTACGAGCAGTACTTC. It codes for CASDHPGSSYEQYF. Based on the CDR3 plus reference TRBV12-5 and TRBJ2-7, the full variable domain is DARVTQTPRHKVTEMGQEVTMRCQPILGHNTVFWYRQTMMQGLELLAYFRNRAPLDDSGMPKDRFSAEMPDATLATLKIQPSEPRDSAVYFCASDHPGSSYEQYFGPGTRLTVT.

This rearrangement joins TRBV15 to TRBJ2-6; D is ambiguous. The V gene lost 1 base and the J gene lost 0 bases, with 10 bases spanning the gap. Looked up from germline, CDR1 is LNHNV and CDR2 is YYDKDF (reference sequence). This CDR3 is built from 17 residues. This CDR3 reads CATSRGIARSGANVLTF. CDR3 coding DNA: TGTGCCACCAGCAGAGGCATTGCGCGCTCTGGGGCCAACGTCCTGACTTTC.

This clone has more than one count but fewer than ten. The V gene is TRBV7-6, the J gene TRBJ1-6, with a tentative D call TRBD1 (6 bases). The CDR3 extends over 15 amino acids. Trimming removed 1 base at V and 10 bases at J, with 14 bases between. Per germline, CDR1 SGHVS and CDR2 FNYEAQ. The CDR3 region is CASSLGRGKSSPLHF. The CDR3 DNA is TGTGCCAGCAGCTTAGGCAGGGGAAAATCCTCACCCCTCCACTTT.

The chain links TRBV5-1 to TRBJ2-3; 7 positions agree with TRBD2. The V segment lost 6 bases and the J segment 6 bases; nucleotides outside the gene matches: 19. CDR3 length: 17 amino acids. Per germline, CDR1 SGHRS and CDR2 YFSETQ. The CDR3 bases are TGCGCCAGCAAATACAGCCTATTAGCGGGTGGCGGGGATACGCAGTATTTT. This gives the protein CASKYSLLAGGGDTQYF.

J is TRBJ2-1 and V is TRBV7-8; TRBD2 matches 8 bases. This CDR3 is built from 14 residues. Germline V gene lookup returns CDR1 SGHVS and CDR2 FQNEAQ. J lost 7 bases, V lost 5 bases, and 7 bases had no gene match. Here the CDR3 reads CASSRSGGNNEQFF. DNA for the CDR3: TGTGCCAGCAGCCGGAGCGGGGGAAATAATGAGCAGTTCTTC.

The chain is built from TRBV18 and TRBJ1-1; no definite D call. V shed 0 bases and J shed 5 bases, with 10 bases lying between them. The CDR3 length is 14 residues. CDR1 is KGHSH and CDR2 is LQKENI in the germline V gene. DNA of the CDR3: TGTGCCAGCTCACCACCGTCCCGGGGTACTGAAGCTTTCTTT. It encodes CASSPPSRGTEAFF.

In regard to this clone: Relative to the germline gene, one junction end is altered; a read error may explain this. The chain uses TRBV11-1 and TRBJ2-1; D is undetermined. Germline V gene data show CDR1 as SGHAT and CDR2 as FQDESV (reference sequence). The CDR3 covers 11 residues. DNA for the CDR3: TGTGCCAGCAGCTCCGACAATGAGCAGTTCTTC. Its translation: CASSSDNEQFF. Variable domain in full (rest from reference TRBV11-1 and TRBJ2-1): EAEVAQSPRYKITEKSQAVAFWCDPISGHATLYWYRQILGQGPELLVQFQDESVVDDSQLPKDRFSAERLKGVDSTLKIQPAELGDSAMYLCASSSDNEQFFGPGTRLTVL.

The V gene is TRBV7-2, the J gene TRBJ2-3, with 9 bases lining up with TRBD2. This CDR3 spans 17 amino acids. Trimming took 1 base from V and 1 from J; bases not matched to a gene: 6. The germline CDR1 and CDR2 sequences are SGHTA and FQGNSA. DNA for the CDR3: TGTGCCAGCAGCTTAGGGCTAGCGGGACCGGGCACAGATACGCAGTATTTT. It encodes CASSLGLAGPGTDTQYF.

This clone was seen a single time. This chain connects TRBV6-4 to TRBJ2-3; maybe TRBD1 (6 bases). This CDR3 contains 14 residues. Deletions cut 3 bases from V and 2 bases from J, with 9 bases between. Germline CDR1 and CDR2: MRHNA and SNTAGT. DNA for the CDR3: TGTGCCAGCAGTGAGGGGGCCCCCACAGATACGCAGTATTTT. Protein sequence: CASSEGAPTDTQYF.

The V call is TRBV9, the J call TRBJ2-3; 8 bases match TRBD2. The germline gives CDR1 SGDLS, CDR2 YYNGEE. V lost 7 bases and J lost 0; bases outside the gene matches: 4. This CDR3 contains 14 residues. CDR3 residues: CASGAGGSTDTQYF. CDR3 nucleotide sequence: TGTGCCAGCGGGGCGGGAGGTAGCACAGATACGCAGTATTTT.

The gene calls are TRBV14 and TRBJ2-2; a possible D gene is TRBD1 (6 bases). Per the germline V gene, CDR1 is SGHDN and CDR2 is FVKESK. The length of the CDR3 is 15 residues. V lost 3 bases to trimming and J lost 3 bases, with 11 bases between them. This CDR3 is CASSQLQGYTGELFF. The CDR3 DNA reads as TGTGCCAGCAGCCAGCTACAGGGTTACACCGGGGAGCTGTTTTTT. Drawing the rest from reference TRBV14 and TRBJ2-2, the complete variable domain is EAGVTQFPSHSVIEKGQTVTLRCDPISGHDNLYWYRRVMGKEIKFLLHFVKESKQDESGMPNNRFLAERTGGTYSTLKVQPAELEDSGVYFCASSQLQGYTGELFFGEGSRLTVL.

The chain links TRBV12-5 to TRBJ1-5; D not resolved. Looked up from germline, CDR1 is LGHNT and CDR2 is FRNRAP. The CDR3 covers 13 residues. The V and J ends lost 2 bases and 6 bases respectively, with 8 bases between them. As DNA, the CDR3 is TGTGCTAGTGGTTTGTATGTCGGTCAGCCCCAGCATTTT. Amino acid sequence: CASGLYVGQPQHF.

The genes are TRBV15 and TRBJ1-1; 8 positions agree with TRBD1. Unmatched junction bases numbered 4, after V lost 1 base and J lost 3 bases. The V gene's germline CDR1 is LNHNV and CDR2 YYDKDF (reference sequence). The CDR3 has 15 residues. The chain's CDR3 is CATSRVTGGYTEAFF. CDR3 in DNA: TGTGCCACCAGCAGAGTAACAGGGGGTTACACTGAAGCTTTCTTT.

The chain couples TRBV30 to TRBJ1-2; 9 bases are a match to TRBD1. The CDR3 is 13 amino acids. V shed 4 bases, J shed 7 bases, and the junction held 7 bases outside the gene matches. Germline V gene lookup returns CDR1 GTSNPN and CDR2 SVGIG (reference sequence). CDR3 sequence reads: CAWTQGALGGYTF. In nucleotides, the CDR3 is TGTGCCTGGACACAGGGGGCTCTAGGTGGCTACACCTTC.

The chain couples TRBV27 to TRBJ2-5; TRBD2 matches at 13 bases. V gave up 5 bases and J gave up 5 bases; unmatched junction bases: 5. This CDR3 comprises 15 residues. Germline V gives CDR1 MNHEY, CDR2 SMNVEV (reference sequence). For the CDR3, the DNA is TGTGCCAGCAGTAAATCGGGACTAGCGGGGGAGACCCAGTACTTC. Amino acid sequence: CASSKSGLAGETQYF.

The chain joins TRBV28 to TRBJ1-1, with D possibly matching TRBD1 (5 bases). Germline lookup yields CDR1 MDHEN and CDR2 SYDVKM. Trimming took off 2 bases at V and 4 bases at J, with 8 bases between the two ends. This CDR3 has 13 residues. CDR3 residues: CASSLQGSTEAFF. CDR3 nucleotide sequence: TGTGCCAGCAGTTTACAGGGTAGCACTGAAGCTTTCTTT. Filled out from reference TRBV28 and TRBJ1-1, the complete variable domain reads DVKVTQSSRYLVKRTGEKVFLECVQDMDHENMFWYRQDPGLGLRLIYFSYDVKMKEKGDIPEGYSVSREKKERFSLILESASTNQTSMYLCASSLQGSTEAFFGQGTRLTVV.

The chain combines TRBV4-2 with TRBJ1-3; D not resolved. V dropped 0 bases and J dropped 0 bases, with 12 bases sitting between them. Germline assignment: CDR1 LGHNA and CDR2 YNFKEQ. The CDR3 is 17 residues long. CDR3 sequence reads: CASSQDSQSPSGNTIYF. The DNA of the CDR3 is TGTGCCAGCAGCCAAGATTCACAGTCACCCTCTGGAAACACCATATATTTT.

This chain links TRBV2 with TRBJ2-1; 12 positions match TRBD2. Germline CDR1 and CDR2: SNHLY and FYNNEI. The junction had 2 bases not matched to a gene; V was cut back by 6 bases and J by 2 bases. This CDR3 has 15 amino acids. DNA of the CDR3: TGTGCCAGCAGCGCTAGCGGGAGGGCCTACAATGAGCAGTTCTTC. Translation gives CASSASGRAYNEQFF.

This clone came up a few times. The rearrangement links TRBV4-2 to TRBJ2-7; 12 nucleotides line up with TRBD1. The germline V gene encodes CDR1 LGHNA and CDR2 YNFKEQ. V trimming: 4 bases; J trimming: 3 bases; junction bases outside the gene matches: 7. The CDR3 sequence is 16 residues long. CDR3 DNA sequence: TGTGCCAGCAGCCTGGGACAGGGGGCGACCGGCTACGAGCAGTACTTC. It encodes CASSLGQGATGYEQYF.

CDR3 nucleotide sequence: TGCAGTGTCCTAGTTTACGGCGAGCAGTACTTC. Protein: CSVLVYGEQYF. This rearrangement joins TRBV20-1 to TRBJ2-7; D call uncertain. Trimming removed 7 bases from V and 6 bases from J, with 13 bases in between. The V gene's germline CDR1 is DFQATT and CDR2 SNEGSKA (reference sequence). The CDR3 covers 11 residues.

This clone was recorded a few times. This chain joins TRBV5-1 and TRBJ2-7; D possibly corresponds to TRBD1 (6 bases). The germline V gene has CDR1 SGHRS and CDR2 YFSETQ. Trimming removed 7 bases at V and 5 bases at J, with 13 bases between. This CDR3 comprises 12 residues. The CDR3 nucleotides read TGCGCCAGCGCTGGCCGGGACAACGAGCAGTACTTC. This translates into CASAGRDNEQYF.

This CDR3 is CAIGRVNEQFF. DNA for the CDR3: TGTGCCATCGGCAGGGTCAATGAGCAGTTCTTC. The chain links TRBV10-3 to TRBJ2-1; tentatively, D is TRBD1 (5 bases). CDR1 ENHRY and CDR2 SYGVKD come from the germline V gene. The CDR3 is 11 amino acids. The V end was cut by 8 bases, the J end by 6 bases, with 8 bases between.

This clone was recorded once. This rearrangement joins TRBV7-2 to TRBJ2-1, with a tentative D call TRBD1 (5 bases). Trimming left V 6 bases short and J 2 bases short, with 8 bases between. The CDR3 length is 13 residues. CDR1 SGHTA and CDR2 FQGNSA come from the germline V gene. This CDR3 is CASRRTPYNEQFF. The CDR3 DNA sequence: TGTGCCAGCAGACGGACACCCTACAATGAGCAGTTCTTC.

The V and J genes are TRBV5-4 and TRBJ1-3; D unclear. The CDR3 is made up of 15 amino acids. The germline CDR1 and CDR2 sequences are SGHNT and YYREEE (reference sequence). Trimming cost V 0 bases and J 2 bases, with 9 bases left between them. The CDR3 loop is CASSLGGEAGNTIYF. The CDR3 nucleotides are TGTGCCAGCAGCTTGGGGGGAGAAGCTGGAAACACCATATATTTT.

The J gene is TRBJ1-2, the V gene TRBV4-1; D call uncertain. Germline V lookup: CDR1 MGHRA, CDR2 YSYEKL. V was cut by 0 bases and J by 4 bases, with 9 bases left in between. This CDR3 is 14 amino acids long. The DNA of the CDR3 is TGCGCCAGCAGCCAAGATCGAGCGATCTATGGCTACACCTTC. Translating gives CASSQDRAIYGYTF.

This chain joins TRBV19 and TRBJ1-5; D unresolved. Germline V gives CDR1 LNHDA, CDR2 SQIVND (reference sequence). The V and J ends lost 6 bases and 3 bases respectively, with 12 bases between them. The CDR3 covers 14 residues. The DNA for the CDR3 is TGTGCCAGTAGAATTGTGGGCCTCAATCAGCCCCAGCATTTT. Its protein is CASRIVGLNQPQHF.